This T cell receptor (beta chain) was sequenced in a study of blood T cell repertoires in COVID-19. Study as a whole: The United States, Italy and Spain supplied acute and convalescent COVID-19 samples. Nucleic acid was either cDNA or gDNA, and it came from T cells, B-cell-depleted T cells, or PBMCs.

Followed longitudinally, the Seattle patients had been enrolled during active infection. Clones were sequenced by immunoSEQ multiplex PCR, and TCRdb holds only the in-frame ones, with some missing. In the table there are about 130,000 clones, more than 85% of which are singletons. Looked up from germline, CDR1 is PRHDT and CDR2 is FYEKMQ (reference sequence). The CDR3 is 15 residues long. V lost 4 bases to trimming and J lost 4 bases, with 13 bases between them. The sequence derives from a man between 50 and 59 years old with COVID-19, enrolled during active disease. The chain couples TRBV13 to TRBJ2-2, with D possibly matching TRBD2 (6 bases). The source material was peripheral blood. The DNA for the CDR3 is TGTGCCAGCAGCTCCGGGCCCGGGGGCACCGGGGAGCTGTTTTTT. As protein: CASSSGPGGTGELFF.